These 2 T cell receptor beta chains originate from one sample sequenced in a study of Ad26.COV2.S vaccination and SARS-CoV-2 variants. Assay used: immunoSEQ multiplex PCR; TCRdb lists only in-frame clones, some missing. The sample carries about 260,000 clones, roughly nine tenths recorded once. Treatment reported: about 20 received Ad26.COV2.S at low or high dose, single or two shots; several received placebo; per-sample allocation not given. Specimens were obtained on day 63 following the first vaccine or placebo injection. The sequenced sample was peripheral blood, obtained in a trial of Ad26.COV2.S vaccine versus placebo. The receptors shown here come from a person aged 18 to 65 who received the Ad26.COV2.S COVID-19 vaccine or a placebo.

The rearrangement uses TRBV4-3 and TRBJ1-1; a weak D match, TRBD1 (5 bases). V was pared by 0 bases and J by 5 bases, with 16 bases between. Germline V gene data show CDR1 as LGHNA and CDR2 as YSLEER. This CDR3 has 16 amino acids. CDR3 DNA: TGCGCCAGCAGCCAAGATTATCGGCAGGGAGAAACTGAAGCTTTCTTT. It codes for CASSQDYRQGETEAFF.

V usage is TRBV4-1 and J usage is TRBJ2-7, with TRBD1 matching over 8 bases. After removal of 4 bases from V and 0 bases from J, the junction contained 5 bases not matched to a gene. This CDR3 has 15 amino acids. CDR1 is MGHRA, CDR2 YSYEKL, per germline. As DNA, the CDR3 is TGCGCCAGCAGCCCGACGACAGGGGTCTCCTACGAGCAGTACTTC. Protein: CASSPTTGVSYEQYF.